These T cell receptor beta chains were read from a single sample in a study of neurological immune-mediated disorders. TCRdb re-called the 5' RACE reads with MiXCR, one entry per CDR3 protein. The data contain tens of thousands of distinct CDR3 sequences, 6% to 7% of them singletons. Sequencing used CD4+ T cells from blood. These receptors all stem from a woman between 40 and 50 years old in good health. CDR3s include the opening cysteine and the closing phenylalanine or tryptophan. A D gene is named only where the DNA matches it firmly. Some rows have no size entry. The others give once, few or many, or a class for an expanded clone.

>many|TRBV28|TRBJ2-1|TRBD2
CASTGLAGGSGAYNEQFF
TGTGCCAGCACGGGACTAGCGGGAGGGTCTGGCGCCTACAATGAGCAGTTCTTC
>NA|TRBV20-1|TRBJ2-5|TRBD2
CSAGTSGRLQEIQYF
TGCAGTGCTGGGACTAGTGGGAGGCTCCAAGAGATCCAGTACTTC
>many|TRBV6-5|TRBJ2-7|TRBD2
CASSYSAGTSGTYEQYF
TGTGCCAGCAGTTACTCGGCCGGGACTAGCGGGACCTACGAGCAGTACTTC
>many|TRBV6-5|TRBJ2-1|NA
CASSYYQRDNEQFF
TGTGCCAGCAGTTATTATCAGAGGGACAATGAGCAGTTCTTC
>many|TRBV29-1|TRBJ2-7|NA
CSVGHQGGEQYF
TGCAGCGTTGGGCATCAGGGAGGCGAGCAGTACTTC
>few|TRBV5-1|TRBJ2-7|NA
CASGDRYEQYF
TGCGCCAGCGGAGACCGCTACGAGCAGTACTTC
>many|TRBV7-9|TRBJ1-2|TRBD1
CASSLAGTGIYGYTF
TGTGCCAGCAGCCTAGCCGGGACAGGTATCTATGGCTACACCTTC
>NA|TRBV20-1|TRBJ2-5|NA
CSGEQGGETQYF
TGCAGTGGGGAACAGGGTGGAGAGACCCAGTACTTC
>many|TRBV7-2|TRBJ2-1|TRBD2
CASSSLLGLAGGNEQFF
TGTGCCAGCAGCTCTTTGTTGGGACTAGCGGGGGGCAATGAGCAGTTCTTC
>many|TRBV19|TRBJ2-7|NA
CASSVPSEGSYEQYF
TGTGCCAGTAGTGTGCCCTCTGAGGGGAGCTACGAGCAGTACTTC
>many|TRBV20-1|TRBJ2-5|TRBD2
CSAKRFRGGRGETQYF
TGCAGTGCTAAAAGGTTCCGGGGCGGGAGAGGGGAGACCCAGTACTTC
>many|TRBV19|TRBJ2-1|NA
CATQAHNEQFF
TGTGCCACTCAAGCACACAATGAGCAGTTCTTC
>many|TRBV11-2|TRBJ2-3|TRBD2
CASSLAGRDTDTQYF
TGTGCCAGCAGCTTAGCCGGGAGGGATACAGATACGCAGTATTTT
>many|TRBV20-1|TRBJ2-2|NA
CSARSPWTRGDTGELFF
TGCAGTGCTAGATCTCCCTGGACTCGAGGAGACACAGGGGAGCTGTTTTTT
>many|TRBV28|TRBJ2-1|TRBD2
CASSPILAGGPGHEQFF
TGTGCCAGCAGTCCAATACTAGCGGGAGGGCCCGGGCATGAGCAGTTCTTC
>many|TRBV6-5|TRBJ2-1|NA
CASSRLDNEQFF
TGTGCCAGCAGTCGACTAGACAATGAGCAGTTCTTC
>many|TRBV28|TRBJ2-7|NA
CASTPPEAYNYEQYF
TGTGCCAGCACCCCCCCGGAGGCCTATAACTACGAGCAGTACTTC
>many|TRBV12-3/TRBV12-4|TRBJ2-2|NA
CASSIRTGILNGELFF
TGTGCCAGCAGTATCCGGACTGGGATCCTCAACGGGGAGCTGTTTTTT
>many|TRBV4-3|TRBJ1-1|NA
CASSLSLLGNTEAFF
TGCGCCAGCAGCCTAAGCTTGTTGGGGAACACTGAAGCTTTCTTT
>NA|TRBV30|TRBJ1-1|TRBD1
CAWSVPGGYTEAFF
TGTGCCTGGAGTGTCCCAGGGGGATACACTGAAGCTTTCTTT
>many|TRBV6-1|TRBJ1-4|NA
CASSANAGREKLFF
TGTGCCAGCAGTGCAAACGCAGGGCGCGAAAAACTGTTTTTT
>few|TRBV7-2|TRBJ2-1|NA
CASSLRGTYEQFF
TGTGCCAGCAGCCTAAGGGGGACCTATGAGCAGTTCTTC
>many|TRBV6-1|TRBJ1-2|NA
CASRAPRPNYGYTF
TGTGCCAGCAGGGCCCCCCGGCCTAACTATGGCTACACCTTC
>NA|TRBV5-4|TRBJ2-1|TRBD2
CASSSRRGGGGRARDEQFF
TGTGCCAGCAGCTCTCGCCGGGGTGGTGGCGGGAGGGCCCGGGATGAGCAGTTCTTC
>medium-sized|TRBV29-1|TRBJ1-2|TRBD1
CSVERDRGTGYTF
TGCAGCGTTGAACGGGACAGGGGAACTGGCTACACCTTC
>many|TRBV5-1|TRBJ2-7|NA
CASREPGGQGVEQYF
TGCGCCAGCAGGGAGCCCGGGGGGCAGGGAGTCGAGCAGTACTTC